The entry below gives a single T cell receptor (beta chain) sequence along with its context. TCRdb keeps only in-frame clones here, not all; method: immunoSEQ multiplex PCR. Counted here are over 450,000 clones, roughly 87% occurring once; the ten biggest clones make up roughly 0.9%. The data derive from a study of blood T cell repertoires in COVID-19. At the level of the study: COVID-19 samples from acute and convalescent phases originated in the United States, Italy and Spain. The cDNA or gDNA used as material had been derived from T cells, B-cell-depleted T cells, or PBMCs.

Recruited during active infection, patients (from Seattle) were subsequently followed longitudinally. The germline V gene has CDR1 LNHDA and CDR2 SQIVND (reference sequence). The junction had 5 bases not matched to a gene; V was cut back by 3 bases and J by 8 bases. The CDR3 totals 16 residues. The clonotype comes from a man between 18 and 29 years old with COVID-19, enrolled during active disease. The rearrangement links TRBV19 to TRBJ2-2; 14 bases agree with TRBD2. Sequenced: peripheral blood. CDR3 amino acids: CASSIWGLAGVGELFF. DNA for the CDR3: TGTGCCAGTAGTATTTGGGGACTAGCGGGAGTAGGGGAGCTGTTTTTT.